This section outlines one T cell receptor beta chain sequence together with its context. The antigen this receptor binds is unknown. There are no base qualities to consult, and no much larger clone falls within one base. Every donor in the study was a healthy Caucasian. These data belong to a study of identical twins (TCRdb year 2016). For the study in its entirety: To test whether fetal clonotypes persist, this study deep-sequenced TCR alpha and beta repertoires from monozygotic twins, from unrelated adults of various ages, and from cord blood. Replicate twin experiments were performed at different times using different library preparation protocols to rule out contamination. What the research found in general, with its limitations: Abundant cord blood beta clonotypes carried fewer insertions; young adult naive repertoires showed a weaker similar trend, while memory repertoires showed none. The excess sharing between twins in beta out-of-frame sequences was weaker because fewer shared sequences reduced the signal-to-noise ratio. Because the same donors could not be followed over many years, the conclusions depended on cross-sectional statistical analysis. Recombination models systematically underestimated out-of-frame TCR alpha sharing in monozygotic twins but agreed with sharing between unrelated individuals. Invariant T cells such as MAIT and iNKT could partly confound zero-insertion analyses, although diverse VJ usage argued against such confounding for most clonotypes. Out-of-frame TCR alpha sequences shared between twins showed an excess of low generation-probability sequences compared with coincidental sharing between unrelated individuals.

The germline V gene encodes CDR1 DFQATT and CDR2 SNEGSKA (reference sequence). For this chain, trimming is 6 bases at the V end and 2 bases at the J end, and the number of junction bases without a gene match is 6. From the cysteine up to the phenylalanine, the CDR3 has a length of 14 residues. Of the read, only the CDR3 DNA is kept; its 42 bases are in frame from base 1. Receptor amplification or capture employed 5' RACE. Data came from an Illumina HiSeq 2000. Template switching added a universal primer binding site, and the final cDNA carried a unique molecular identifier that allowed TCR cDNA molecules to be counted accurately. Specific primers in the conserved constant-segment region were used to synthesize first-strand cDNA for the TCR alpha and beta chains. Each cDNA library was double barcoded, with a SMART-Mk sample barcode plus Illumina barcodes, to control for contamination. TruSeq adapter sequences, together with Illumina sample barcodes, were added in two successive PCR steps. The TCR alpha and beta cDNA libraries were sequenced on the Illumina HiSeq platform using custom primers. For the original study's pipeline: Raw reads were processed with MiGEC to extract unique molecular identifiers, and MiXCR was used to determine CDR3 positions. Recombination models were inferred per individual with the repgenHMM and IGoR tools using an EM algorithm. The analysis of shared clonotypes was done with the tcR package in R, with sharing normalized by the product of cloneset sizes. To study raw recombination free of thymic and clonal selection effects, out-of-frame nonproductive sequences were analyzed. The public sequencing data were trimmed at Q25 with fastp and processed into clonotypes with MiXCR by TCRdb, which kept only in-frame beta chains. Entries are consolidated by CDR3 protein sequence, retaining the most common genes and DNA. For this entry, the V and J calls and clone size follow TCRdb and not the study's own pipeline. This sample has around 1.7 million distinct CDR3 sequences in its table, and around 29% of those were observed once. The ten largest clonotypes hold approximately 0.29% of the sample.

Here the chain combines TRBV20-1 and TRBJ2-1, and TRBD1 aligns with 8 junction nucleotides. Sequencing used cord blood. This TCR came from a newborn girl in good health. The sequenced DNA is TGCAGTGCCGATTACAGGGGGGCCTACAATGAGCAGTTCTTC. It codes for CSADYRGAYNEQFF.